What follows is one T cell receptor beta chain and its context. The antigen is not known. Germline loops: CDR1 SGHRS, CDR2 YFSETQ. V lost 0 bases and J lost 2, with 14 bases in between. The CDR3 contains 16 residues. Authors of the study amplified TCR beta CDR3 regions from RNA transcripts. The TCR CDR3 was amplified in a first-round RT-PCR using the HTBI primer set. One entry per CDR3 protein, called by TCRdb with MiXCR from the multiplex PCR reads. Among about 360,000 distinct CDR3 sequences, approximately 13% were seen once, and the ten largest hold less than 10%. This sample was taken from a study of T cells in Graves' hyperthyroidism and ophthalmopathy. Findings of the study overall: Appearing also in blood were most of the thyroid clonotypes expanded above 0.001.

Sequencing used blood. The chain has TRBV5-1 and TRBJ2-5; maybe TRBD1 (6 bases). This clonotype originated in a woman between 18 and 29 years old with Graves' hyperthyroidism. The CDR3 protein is CASSLAGVHGQETQYF. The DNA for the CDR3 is TGCGCCAGCAGCTTGGCAGGGGTACATGGGCAAGAGACCCAGTACTTC. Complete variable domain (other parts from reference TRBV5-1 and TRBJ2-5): KAGVTQTPRYLIKTRGQQVTLSCSPISGHRSVSWYQQTPGQGLQFLFEYFSETQRNKGNFPGRFSGRQFSNSRSEMNVSTLELGDSALYLCASSLAGVHGQETQYFGPGTRLLVL.